The 14 T cell receptor beta chains in this list originate from one sample, sequenced in a study of cytomegalovirus exposure and HLA in healthy donors. The study ran its PCR with 60 Vbeta and 13 Jbeta primers. Using immunoSEQ multiplex PCR, the repertoire was profiled, and TCRdb retains in-frame clones only, with some absent. The sample shows about 150,000 clones, roughly 70% of them seen only once. Input material: PBMCs. These receptors originate from a woman aged 55 to 70 in good health and CMV-seropositive.

The gene calls are TRBV28 and TRBJ1-1; TRBD1 matches 9 bases. V shed 3 bases, J shed 8 bases, and the junction held 7 bases outside the gene matches. In germline, CDR1 is MDHEN, CDR2 SYDVKM. There are 14 residues in the CDR3. Written as DNA, the CDR3 is TGTGCCAGCAGTTTCAGCGGGACAGGGAAGGAAGCTTTCTTT. Its protein is CASSFSGTGKEAFF.

This chain uses TRBV10-3 with TRBJ2-6; TRBD2 matches 11 bases. The V and J ends lost 5 bases and 0 bases, in that order; junction bases with no gene match: 3. This CDR3 comprises 17 residues. The germline CDR1 and CDR2 sequences are ENHRY and SYGVKD. The CDR3 sequence is CAISLTSGDSGANVLTF. CDR3 sequence (DNA): TGTGCCATCAGTTTGACTAGCGGGGACTCTGGGGCCAACGTCCTGACTTTC.

V gene TRBV12-5 combines with J gene TRBJ2-7; D is undetermined. The CDR3 loop spans 15 amino acids. CDR1 LGHNT and CDR2 FRNRAP come from the germline V gene. V gave up 6 bases and J gave up 3 bases, with 18 bases separating them. CDR3 in amino acids: CASGPNRVTNYEQYF. The CDR3 coding sequence is TGTGCTAGTGGCCCCAACCGGGTTACCAACTACGAGCAGTACTTC.

The chain employs TRBV4-1 and TRBJ2-7; the match to TRBD1 covers 7 bases. Looked up from germline, CDR1 is MGHRA and CDR2 is YSYEKL. The CDR3 has 17 amino acids. After removal of 0 bases from V and 6 bases from J, the junction contained 14 bases not matched to a gene. CDR3 sequence: CASSQDYRAQGLSEQYF. The CDR3 DNA follows: TGCGCCAGCAGCCAAGATTACCGCGCACAGGGGCTAAGCGAGCAGTACTTC.

This rearrangement joins TRBV28 to TRBJ2-1; D possibly corresponds to TRBD1 (6 bases). This CDR3 has 15 residues. The germline gives CDR1 MDHEN, CDR2 SYDVKM. V shed 8 bases and J shed 4 bases, with 18 bases lying between them. The chain's CDR3 is CASVPRGSNYNEQFF. CDR3 sequence (DNA): TGTGCCAGCGTCCCCAGGGGCTCCAATTACAATGAGCAGTTCTTC. The variable domain in full, with the rest retrieved from reference TRBV28 and TRBJ2-1, is DVKVTQSSRYLVKRTGEKVFLECVQDMDHENMFWYRQDPGLGLRLIYFSYDVKMKEKGDIPEGYSVSREKKERFSLILESASTNQTSMYLCASVPRGSNYNEQFFGPGTRLTVL.

This sequence joins TRBV15 and TRBJ2-3; 7 bases map to TRBD2. This CDR3 is 16 amino acids long. Germline CDR1 is LNHNV and CDR2 is YYDKDF (reference sequence). Losses at the gene ends were 1 base for V and 6 bases for J; bases not matched to a gene: 10. This chain's CDR3 is CATSRGWAGAPDTQYF. The CDR3 DNA follows: TGTGCCACCAGCAGAGGATGGGCGGGAGCCCCCGATACGCAGTATTTT.

The V call is TRBV28, the J call TRBJ2-3, with D perhaps TRBD2 (5 bases). Trimming cost V 3 bases and J 2 bases, with 15 bases left between them. In germline, CDR1 is MDHEN, CDR2 SYDVKM. The CDR3 has 16 residues. As DNA, the CDR3 is TGTGCCAGCAGTTTCCTAGAAGGCGGGTTCACAGATACGCAGTATTTT. Protein: CASSFLEGGFTDTQYF.

The chain carries TRBV18 and TRBJ1-1; D not certain. In germline, CDR1 is KGHSH, CDR2 LQKENI. With 2 bases removed from V and 7 bases from J, the gap between germline ends came to 11 bases. The CDR3 consists of 13 residues. CDR3 in amino acids: CASSPVTESEAFF. The CDR3 DNA reads as TGTGCCAGCTCACCAGTAACAGAGAGTGAAGCTTTCTTT.

The chain uses TRBV2 and TRBJ2-7; TRBD2 agrees at 7 bases. Losses at the gene ends were 6 bases for V and 11 bases for J; bases not matched to a gene: 10. Germline loops: CDR1 SNHLY, CDR2 FYNNEI. The CDR3 has 12 residues. CDR3 bases: TGTGCCAGCAGGCCACTACTAGCGCGGGAGTACTTC. Protein: CASRPLLAREYF.

V gene TRBV7-2 combines with J gene TRBJ2-3; D unclear. This CDR3 region has 13 residues. From germline, CDR1 is SGHTA and CDR2 FQGNSA. V lost 5 bases to trimming and J lost 0 bases, with 6 bases between them. CDR3 residues: CASSVTSTDTQYF. For the CDR3, the DNA is TGTGCCAGCAGCGTCACTAGCACAGATACGCAGTATTTT. Based on the CDR3 plus reference TRBV7-2 and TRBJ2-3, the full variable domain is GAGVSQSPSNKVTEKGKDVELRCDPISGHTALYWYRQSLGQGLEFLIYFQGNSAPDKSGLPSDRFSAERTGGSVSTLTIQRTQQEDSAVYLCASSVTSTDTQYFGPGTRLTVL.

The chain is built from TRBV5-1 and TRBJ2-1; 7 bases agree with TRBD1. The CDR3 is made up of 14 amino acids. V lost 0 bases to trimming and J lost 5 bases; unmatched junction nucleotides: 2. Germline CDR1 is SGHRS and CDR2 is YFSETQ. The CDR3 loop is CASSLDRGDNEQFF. CDR3 nucleotides: TGCGCCAGCAGCTTGGACAGGGGTGACAATGAGCAGTTCTTC. Using reference TRBV5-1 and TRBJ2-1 for the parts outside the CDR3, the full variable domain is KAGVTQTPRYLIKTRGQQVTLSCSPISGHRSVSWYQQTPGQGLQFLFEYFSETQRNKGNFPGRFSGRQFSNSRSEMNVSTLELGDSALYLCASSLDRGDNEQFFGPGTRLTVL.

This clone showed up just a few times. DNA for the CDR3: TGTGCCAGCAGCTTAGACTTAGGGGGCGCGGGTGGCTACACCTTC. Its translation is CASSLDLGGAGGYTF. V is TRBV5-6 and J is TRBJ1-2; 7 bases align to TRBD1. CDR3 length: 15 residues. Looked up from germline, CDR1 is SGHDT and CDR2 is YYEEEE. V lost 2 bases, J lost 7 bases, and 11 bases stayed unmatched.

This clone was recorded a few times. The chain recombines TRBV7-2 with TRBJ2-2; maybe TRBD2 (5 bases). The CDR3 has 15 residues. Germline values: CDR1 SGHTA, CDR2 FQGNSA. V was clipped by 1 base and J by 2 bases, with 8 bases between them. The CDR3 DNA sequence: TGTGCCAGCAGCTTAGGGCCTAGCAACACCGGGGAGCTGTTTTTT. Its protein is CASSLGPSNTGELFF. Drawing the rest from reference TRBV7-2 and TRBJ2-2, the complete variable domain is GAGVSQSPSNKVTEKGKDVELRCDPISGHTALYWYRQSLGQGLEFLIYFQGNSAPDKSGLPSDRFSAERTGGSVSTLTIQRTQQEDSAVYLCASSLGPSNTGELFFGEGSRLTVL.

V and J are TRBV7-9 and TRBJ1-1; D is undetermined. Germline V gene lookup returns CDR1 SEHNR and CDR2 FQNEAQ (reference sequence). V was pared by 6 bases and J by 5 bases, with 13 bases between. The CDR3 spans 13 residues. CDR3 sequence (DNA): TGTGCCAGCAGTTTTGATGAGGGAACTGAAGCTTTCTTT. The encoded protein is CASSFDEGTEAFF.